These 18 T cell receptor beta chains were sequenced from one sample in a study of tumor-infiltrating lymphocytes in localized non-small cell lung cancer (dated by TCRdb to the early 2020s). Libraries came from the immunoSEQ multiplex PCR assay. In its TCRdb copy, this immuneACCESS table keeps in-frame sequences only and misses some clones. Where compared with another copy, unresolved V genes explain less than half of these, and the others have no known cause. Within this sample are some 29,000 clones, with around 85% of them counted one time only. Approximately 2% of the sample comes from the top ten. Sequencing was carried out using lung tumor tissue. Source of these receptors: a human donor with non-small cell lung cancer.

This clone came up once. The chain uses TRBV15 and TRBJ1-3; a weak D match, TRBD1 (6 bases). The CDR3 sequence is 16 residues long. CDR1 is LNHNV and CDR2 is YYDKDF in the germline V gene (reference sequence). V was shortened by 0 bases and J by 3 bases, with 12 bases between the two germline ends. The CDR3 loop is CATSRDPGDGGNTIYF. CDR3 bases: TGTGCCACCAGCAGAGATCCAGGGGATGGTGGAAACACCATATATTTT.

This chain uses TRBV20-1 with TRBJ2-7, with no clear D. In germline, CDR1 is DFQATT, CDR2 SNEGSKA (reference sequence). CDR3 length equals 11 residues. V shed 4 bases and J shed 7 bases, with 11 bases lying between them. CDR3: CSATLGREQYF. CDR3 in DNA: TGCAGTGCTACCCTAGGTAGGGAGCAGTACTTC.

The chain couples TRBV6-5 to TRBJ2-6; 7 bases match TRBD1. This CDR3 has 14 residues. Trimming at V came to 7 bases and at J to 3 bases, leaving 3 bases not matched to a gene. The germline V gene has CDR1 MNHEY and CDR2 SVGAGI. CDR3 amino acids: CASNRGVGANVLTF. The CDR3 DNA reads TGTGCCAGCAACAGGGGTGTTGGGGCCAACGTCCTGACTTTC.

The chain combines TRBV6-6 with TRBJ1-1; a possible D gene is TRBD1 (6 bases). V shed 6 bases and J shed 3 bases, with 11 bases lying between them. This CDR3 contains 13 residues. Germline V gives CDR1 MNHNY, CDR2 SVGAGI (reference sequence). The CDR3 region is CASSRGADTEAFF. The CDR3 bases are TGTGCCAGCAGCCGGGGGGCGGACACTGAAGCTTTCTTT.

The chain recombines TRBV6-4 with TRBJ1-1; possible D gene TRBD1, 6 bases. The germline V and J ends were trimmed by 5 bases and 1 base, with 8 bases remaining between them. The length of the CDR3 is 13 residues. The germline CDR1 and CDR2 sequences are MRHNA and SNTAGT. CDR3 protein: CASSRDKNTEAFF. DNA for the CDR3: TGTGCCAGCAGTCGGGACAAGAACACTGAAGCTTTCTTT.

J is TRBJ1-1 and V is TRBV5-7; D is uncertain. TRBV5-7 is sorted into the ORF group, with uncertain function. The CDR3 extends over 11 amino acids. V lost 10 bases and J 9 bases, leaving 16 bases between the germline ends. CDR3 bases: TGTGCCGATGGGCACCTCTTAAAAGCTTTCTTT. This sequence encodes CADGHLLKAFF.

This sequence joins TRBV5-1 and TRBJ1-1; 7 bases match TRBD1. V dropped 5 bases and J dropped 1; count of bases not matched to a gene: 8. Germline values: CDR1 SGHRS, CDR2 YFSETQ. This CDR3 is 15 amino acids long. The CDR3 spells CASSDRQGSNTEAFF. CDR3 nucleotides: TGCGCCAGCAGTGACCGACAGGGATCGAACACTGAAGCTTTCTTT.

The rearrangement uses TRBV10-3 and TRBJ2-7; no clear D gene. The germline CDR1 and CDR2 sequences are ENHRY and SYGVKD. This CDR3 comprises 11 residues. Trimming took 8 bases from V and 5 from J, leaving 10 bases between them. CDR3 coding DNA: TGTGCCATCCAACAATACCACGAGCAGTACTTC. This codes for CAIQQYHEQYF.

The rearrangement links TRBV7-8 to TRBJ2-7; 7 nucleotides align to TRBD1. Trimming at V came to 1 base and at J to 3 bases, leaving 6 bases not matched to a gene. The CDR3 runs to 15 residues. Germline assignment: CDR1 SGHVS and CDR2 FQNEAQ. The CDR3 reads CASSLGQGSGYEQYF. In DNA, the CDR3 is TGTGCCAGCAGCTTAGGACAGGGAAGTGGCTACGAGCAGTACTTC.

This sequence joins TRBV29-1 and TRBJ1-2; perhaps TRBD1 as D (6 bases). Germline CDR1 and CDR2: SQVTM and ANQGSEA. The CDR3 is made up of 15 amino acids. The V gene lost 0 bases and the J gene lost 4 bases, with 15 bases spanning the gap. CDR3 nucleotides: TGCAGCGTTGAAGATCGTCAGGGGCGAAGCTATGGCTACACCTTC. Protein product: CSVEDRQGRSYGYTF.

This rearrangement joins TRBV5-1 to TRBJ2-3, with TRBD1 matching over 9 bases. The CDR3 sequence is 14 residues long. Trimming at V came to 6 bases and at J to 2 bases, leaving 4 bases not matched to a gene. Looked up from germline, CDR1 is SGHRS and CDR2 is YFSETQ. Written as DNA, the CDR3 is TGCGCCAGCAAATGGGACAGGGACACAGATACGCAGTATTTT. Protein: CASKWDRDTDTQYF.

The chain uses TRBV10-3 and TRBJ2-7; the match to TRBD1 covers 8 bases. Unmatched junction bases numbered 7, after V lost 7 bases and J lost 5 bases. The CDR3 loop spans 13 amino acids. Germline V CDR1 and CDR2: ENHRY, SYGVKD. The CDR3, as DNA: TGTGCCATCAATGATGACAGGGGAGACGAGCAGTACTTC. Translation: CAINDDRGDEQYF.

This chain joins TRBV4-2 and TRBJ2-3; D uncertain. The CDR3 length is 15 residues. Trimming pared 0 bases from V and 3 bases from J, leaving 10 bases between. The germline V gene encodes CDR1 LGHNA and CDR2 YNFKEQ. CDR3 nucleotide sequence: TGTGCCAGCAGCCAAGAGCTGTTAGCTACAGATACGCAGTATTTT. It encodes CASSQELLATDTQYF.

J is TRBJ2-3 and V is TRBV27, with TRBD1 matching over 8 bases. J was trimmed by 4 bases and V by 2 bases; bases with no gene match: 5. Germline-derived CDR1 and CDR2 are MNHEY and SMNVEV (reference sequence). The CDR3 extends over 15 amino acids. As DNA, the CDR3 is TGTGCCAGCAGTTTACGGACAGGGCCAGCAGATACGCAGTATTTT. Amino acids: CASSLRTGPADTQYF.

The chain couples TRBV9 to TRBJ2-2; TRBD2 matches 7 bases. The CDR3 has 15 residues. With 4 bases clipped from V and 4 bases from J, the junction kept 7 bases outside the gene matches. The germline V gene has CDR1 SGDLS and CDR2 YYNGEE. The CDR3 sequence is CASSPLGGSTGELFF. The CDR3 nucleotides are TGTGCCAGCAGCCCGTTGGGGGGGTCCACCGGGGAGCTGTTTTTT. The variable domain in full, with the rest retrieved from reference TRBV9 and TRBJ2-2, is DSGVTQTPKHLITATGQRVTLRCSPRSGDLSVYWYQQSLDQGLQFLIQYYNGEERAKGNILERFSAQQFPDLHSELNLSSLELGDSALYFCASSPLGGSTGELFFGEGSRLTVL.

The CDR3 nucleotides read TGTGCCAGCAGCTTAGAGGACAGCCTCCAAGAGACCCAGTACTTC. Protein sequence: CASSLEDSLQETQYF. This chain uses TRBV11-1 with TRBJ2-5, with D possibly matching TRBD1 (6 bases). The V and J ends lost 1 base and 1 base respectively, with 10 bases between them. CDR1 and CDR2 (germline): SGHAT, FQDESV (reference sequence). CDR3 length: 15 residues.

In this sample, this clone turned up once. The chain joins TRBV10-3 to TRBJ2-1; TRBD1 aligns across 9 bases. This CDR3 spans 15 amino acids. Trimming took 7 bases from V and 1 from J; bases not matched to a gene: 5. Germline V lookup: CDR1 ENHRY, CDR2 SYGVKD. The CDR3 region is CAITKGQGSYNEQFF. The DNA of the CDR3 is TGTGCCATCACCAAGGGACAGGGATCCTACAATGAGCAGTTCTTC.

This clone appeared a single time. This chain joins TRBV9 and TRBJ1-1, with D possibly TRBD1 on 5 matching bases. Germline-derived CDR1 and CDR2 are SGDLS and YYNGEE. The CDR3 is 14 residues long. V lost 0 bases and J lost 1, with 7 bases in between. CDR3 coding DNA: TGTGCCAGCAGCGTAGACGGGGGGAACACTGAAGCTTTCTTT. Translation gives CASSVDGGNTEAFF.